This is a list of T cell receptor beta chains from one sample in a study of Ad26.COV2.S vaccination and SARS-CoV-2 variants. This table comes from immunoSEQ multiplex PCR, and its TCRdb copy is limited to in-frame clones, with some not included. The table shows around 450,000 clones, with about 90% occurring only once. Sample: peripheral blood, taken in a trial of Ad26.COV2.S vaccine versus placebo. The receptors were gathered from a person aged 18 to 59 who received the Ad26.COV2.S COVID-19 vaccine or a placebo. Each CDR3 is given with its conserved first and last residue. A D gene is named only where the DNA matches it firmly. Clone size is not always given. Where it is, it says once, few, many or a class for expanded clones.

j_call: TRBJ1-1
d_call: NA
clone_size: once
v_call: TRBV19
cdr3_aa: CASSILGPKPTEAFF
cdr3_nt: TGTGCCAGTAGTATATTGGGGCCTAAACCCACTGAAGCTTTCTTT

j_call: TRBJ2-7
d_call: NA
clone_size: NA
v_call: TRBV29-1
cdr3_aa: CSAEGQPGYEQYF
cdr3_nt: TGCAGCGCGGAGGGACAGCCCGGGTACGAGCAGTACTTC

j_call: TRBJ1-2
d_call: TRBD1
clone_size: NA
v_call: TRBV7-3
cdr3_aa: CASSPTGDGGYTF
cdr3_nt: TGTGCCAGCAGCCCGACAGGGGACGGGGGCTACACCTTC

j_call: TRBJ2-5
d_call: NA
clone_size: NA
v_call: TRBV27
cdr3_aa: CASSLARDQETQYF
cdr3_nt: TGTGCCAGCAGTCTGGCCCGGGACCAAGAGACCCAGTACTTC

j_call: TRBJ2-3
d_call: TRBD1
clone_size: NA
v_call: TRBV28
cdr3_aa: CASSWDRSTDTQYF
cdr3_nt: TGTGCCAGCAGCTGGGACAGAAGCACAGATACGCAGTATTTT

j_call: TRBJ1-3
d_call: NA
clone_size: NA
v_call: TRBV10-3
cdr3_aa: CATARGESGNTIYF
cdr3_nt: TGTGCCACTGCGCGGGGAGAATCCGGAAACACCATATATTTT

j_call: TRBJ2-1
d_call: TRBD2
clone_size: NA
v_call: TRBV10-3
cdr3_aa: CAISESIPLAGYNEQFF
cdr3_nt: TGTGCCATCAGTGAGTCGATACCGCTAGCGGGTTACAATGAGCAGTTCTTC

j_call: TRBJ2-2
d_call: TRBD2
clone_size: NA
v_call: TRBV27
cdr3_aa: CASSKGTNENTGELFF
cdr3_nt: TGTGCCAGCAGTAAAGGGACTAATGAGAACACCGGGGAGCTGTTTTTT

j_call: TRBJ2-2
d_call: TRBD1
clone_size: NA
v_call: TRBV4-2
cdr3_aa: CASSQEGGGSNTGELFF
cdr3_nt: TGTGCCAGCAGCCAAGAAGGGGGCGGGTCGAACACCGGGGAGCTGTTTTTT

j_call: TRBJ1-1
d_call: TRBD1
clone_size: NA
v_call: TRBV5-6
cdr3_aa: CASRYPGQKNTEAFF
cdr3_nt: TGTGCCAGCAGATATCCGGGACAGAAGAACACTGAAGCTTTCTTT

j_call: TRBJ2-1
d_call: TRBD2
clone_size: NA
v_call: TRBV9
cdr3_aa: CASSVMDLAGGNEQFF
cdr3_nt: TGTGCCAGCAGCGTAATGGATCTAGCGGGAGGCAATGAGCAGTTCTTC

j_call: TRBJ1-1
d_call: TRBD1
clone_size: NA
v_call: TRBV10-3
cdr3_aa: CATWETGVKAFF
cdr3_nt: TGTGCCACATGGGAGACAGGGGTTAAAGCTTTCTTT

j_call: TRBJ2-7
d_call: NA
clone_size: NA
v_call: TRBV4-1
cdr3_aa: CASSQEGGRAYEQYF
cdr3_nt: TGCGCCAGCAGCCAAGAGGGGGGCCGTGCCTACGAGCAGTACTTC

j_call: TRBJ1-1
d_call: TRBD1
clone_size: NA
v_call: TRBV7-3
cdr3_aa: CASSLRQGAEAFF
cdr3_nt: TGTGCCAGCAGCTTAAGACAGGGGGCTGAAGCTTTCTTT

j_call: TRBJ1-4
d_call: NA
clone_size: NA
v_call: TRBV6-6
cdr3_aa: CASSNPGLNEKLFF
cdr3_nt: TGTGCCAGCAGTAACCCCGGGCTTAATGAAAAACTGTTTTTT

j_call: TRBJ1-3
d_call: TRBD1
clone_size: NA
v_call: TRBV3-1/TRBV3-2
cdr3_aa: CASSQDGGQGSSGNTIYF
cdr3_nt: TGTGCCAGCAGCCAAGATGGGGGACAGGGAAGCTCTGGAAACACCATATATTTT

j_call: TRBJ2-1
d_call: NA
clone_size: NA
v_call: TRBV24-1
cdr3_aa: CATSEGQTYNEQFF
cdr3_nt: TGTGCCACCAGTGAAGGACAGACCTACAATGAGCAGTTCTTC

j_call: TRBJ2-2
d_call: TRBD1
clone_size: NA
v_call: TRBV14
cdr3_aa: CASSQARSGGRNTGELFF
cdr3_nt: TGTGCCAGCAGCCAAGCCCGATCAGGGGGCCGGAACACCGGGGAGCTGTTTTTT

j_call: TRBJ2-7
d_call: TRBD1
clone_size: once
v_call: TRBV15
cdr3_aa: CATSKTGYEQYF
cdr3_nt: TGTGCCACCAGCAAGACAGGGTACGAGCAGTACTTC

j_call: TRBJ2-7
d_call: TRBD2
clone_size: NA
v_call: TRBV19
cdr3_aa: CASSIGWAGGYEQYF
cdr3_nt: TGTGCCAGTAGTATAGGATGGGCGGGAGGCTACGAGCAGTACTTC

j_call: TRBJ2-5
d_call: TRBD2
clone_size: NA
v_call: TRBV5-4
cdr3_aa: CASSLEASGSETQYF
cdr3_nt: TGTGCCAGCAGCTTGGAGGCTAGCGGGAGCGAGACCCAGTACTTC

j_call: TRBJ2-5
d_call: NA
clone_size: NA
v_call: TRBV27
cdr3_aa: CASSLFSSGDWETQYF
cdr3_nt: TGTGCCAGCAGTTTATTCAGCTCGGGGGACTGGGAGACCCAGTACTTC